These 30 T cell receptor beta chains came from one sample sequenced in a study of T cells expressing NK-cell markers. With the 5' RACE reads reprocessed, TCRdb shows one record per CDR3 protein and no DNA. The sample table includes some 440,000 distinct CDR3 sequences. Source material: blood T cells: a sorted CD56 or NKG2C T cell subset, CD4+ or CD8+ T cells, or bulk PBMC T cells (not recorded which). Receptors were obtained from a woman between 50 and 59 years old in good health.

V gene TRBV19 combines with J gene TRBJ2-3; the D call from TCRdb, TRBD2, cannot be confirmed without DNA. The CDR3 loop spans 16 amino acids. Per the germline V gene, CDR1 is LNHDA and CDR2 is SQIVND (reference sequence). CDR3 loop: CASSGGASGISDTQYF. Supplemented by reference TRBV19 and TRBJ2-3, the full variable domain reads DGGITQSPKYLFRKEGQNVTLSCEQNLNHDAMYWYRQDPGQGLRLIYYSQIVNDFQKGDIAEGYSVSREKKESFPLTVTSAQKNPTAFYLCASSGGASGISDTQYFGPGTRLTVL.

This chain connects TRBV18 to TRBJ1-4; the TRBD1 assignment by TCRdb is unverifiable without DNA. The CDR3 runs 15 residues. Germline values: CDR1 KGHSH, CDR2 LQKENI. CDR3 sequence reads: CASSSPGRQNEKLFF.

This chain joins TRBV12-3 or TRBV12-4 and TRBJ2-3; absent DNA, TCRdb's TRBD2 call cannot be checked. The CDR3 has 15 amino acids. CDR3 in amino acids: CASSSRIRMTDTQYF.

CDR3 residues: CASNLQGPGADTQYF. The chain combines TRBV5-1 with TRBJ2-3; without DNA, the TCRdb call of TRBD1 cannot be checked. The germline CDR1 and CDR2 sequences are SGHRS and YFSETQ. The CDR3 is 15 amino acids.

The CDR3 region is CASSEATSGSLYEQYF. The chain combines TRBV28 with TRBJ2-7; without DNA, the TCRdb call of TRBD2 cannot be checked. The CDR3 sequence is 16 residues long. From germline, CDR1 is MDHEN and CDR2 SYDVKM.

The chain has TRBV4-1 and TRBJ1-5; TCRdb reports TRBD1, a call that lacks DNA to check it against. Germline V gene data show CDR1 as MGHRA and CDR2 as YSYEKL. The CDR3 length is 16 residues. CDR3 sequence: CASSQEGGDSNQPQHF.

The CDR3: CASSQDQGVGQFF. The V and J genes are TRBV3-1 and TRBJ2-1. The CDR3 extends over 13 amino acids. Looked up from germline, CDR1 is LGHDT and CDR2 is YNNKEL (reference sequence).

The CDR3 spells CATSDITRGSYNEQFF. This chain connects TRBV24-1 to TRBJ2-1; TCRdb's D call, TRBD1, is unchecked because there is no DNA. Germline CDR1 KGHDR, CDR2 SFDVKD. The CDR3 runs to 16 residues.

This chain links TRBV24-1 with TRBJ2-1; the D call from TCRdb, TRBD1, cannot be confirmed without DNA. Germline CDR1 is KGHDR and CDR2 is SFDVKD. This CDR3 is 16 amino acids long. This CDR3 is CATSDPGTKSYNEQFF.

The chain is built from TRBV5-4 and TRBJ2-1; TCRdb gives TRBD1 as the D gene, but with no DNA this cannot be confirmed. The germline CDR1 and CDR2 sequences are SGHNT and YYREEE (reference sequence). The CDR3 consists of 13 residues. The CDR3 loop is CASSTDRLGRQFF.

This chain uses TRBV29-1 with TRBJ1-1. The CDR3 spans 12 residues. Germline assignment: CDR1 SQVTM and CDR2 ANQGSEA. The CDR3 is CSVEDRTWEAFF.

The chain is built from TRBV5-5 and TRBJ2-5; TCRdb designates TRBD1, a call that cannot be tested without DNA. CDR1 is SGHKS and CDR2 is YYEKEE in the germline V gene (reference sequence). There are 15 residues in the CDR3. The CDR3 sequence is CASSLVGTVAETQYF.

The gene calls are TRBV29-1 and TRBJ2-3; there is no DNA to check the TCRdb D call of TRBD2. The CDR3 runs to 11 residues. Germline V gene lookup returns CDR1 SQVTM and CDR2 ANQGSEA. The CDR3 region is CSSSGGDTQYF.

V usage is TRBV5-1 and J usage is TRBJ2-2; lacking DNA, the TRBD1 call made by TCRdb goes unchecked. CDR1 and CDR2 (germline): SGHRS, YFSETQ. CDR3 length equals 15 residues. CDR3: CASSRDRLNTGELFF.

The chain links TRBV5-1 to TRBJ2-1. CDR1 and CDR2 from the germline V gene are SGHRS and YFSETQ. The CDR3 totals 17 residues. The CDR3 here is CASSLVVRLSSYNEQFF.

This sequence joins TRBV11-1 and TRBJ1-6; TCRdb indicates TRBD1, and absent DNA this call remains unverified. Per germline, CDR1 SGHAT and CDR2 FQDESV (reference sequence). This CDR3 has 15 amino acids. CDR3 residues: CASSPDGAYNSPLHF.

The chain is built from TRBV6-2 or TRBV6-3 and TRBJ2-1; TCRdb's D call of TRBD2 is untestable without DNA. The CDR3 length is 19 residues. From germline, CDR1 is MNHEY and CDR2 SVGEGT. The chain's CDR3 is CASINAGLAGGQRANEQFF.

The gene calls are TRBV14 and TRBJ2-1; TCRdb proposes TRBD1, but this gene call is untestable without DNA. Germline V lookup: CDR1 SGHDN, CDR2 FVKESK. The CDR3 totals 15 residues. CDR3 protein: CASSQDSAPFDEQFF.

The chain employs TRBV6-5 and TRBJ2-1; the TRBD2 assignment by TCRdb is unverifiable without DNA. The CDR3 totals 15 residues. Germline V gene data show CDR1 as MNHEY and CDR2 as SVGAGI. The CDR3: CASRRPAGLGYEQFF.

V is TRBV3-1 and J is TRBJ2-1. Germline CDR1 LGHDT, CDR2 YNNKEL (reference sequence). The CDR3 spans 16 residues. The CDR3 here is CASSPISGGFGNEQFF.

V and J are TRBV10-2 and TRBJ2-1; the D gene TCRdb calls, TRBD2, cannot be checked with no DNA. There are 16 residues in the CDR3. Germline V gene sequence: CDR1 WSHSY, CDR2 SAAADI. The CDR3 sequence is CASTLGVSGSGNEQFF.

The chain uses TRBV29-1 and TRBJ2-3; with no DNA, the TCRdb D assignment of TRBD1 cannot be verified. The CDR3 consists of 14 residues. Germline CDR1 SQVTM, CDR2 ANQGSEA. CDR3 protein: CSVDTTGISDTQYF.

V usage is TRBV12-3 or TRBV12-4 and J usage is TRBJ2-2; TCRdb selects TRBD2, and the lack of DNA leaves this call unchecked. The CDR3 has 16 residues. CDR3 region: CASSLKSGTGTGELFF.

The V gene is TRBV15, the J gene TRBJ2-3. The CDR3 length is 15 residues. Germline V CDR1 and CDR2: LNHNV, YYDKDF (reference sequence). The CDR3 loop is CATQRPERSTDTQYF. Using reference TRBV15 and TRBJ2-3 for the parts outside the CDR3, the full variable domain is DAMVIQNPRYQVTQFGKPVTLSCSQTLNHNVMYWYQQKSSQAPKLLFHYYDKDFNNEADTPDNFQSRRPNTSFCFLDIRSPGLGDTAMYLCATQRPERSTDTQYFGPGTRLTVL.

V is TRBV5-1 and J is TRBJ2-6; TCRdb proposes TRBD2, but this gene call is untestable without DNA. CDR3 length: 15 residues. Germline V gene data show CDR1 as SGHRS and CDR2 as YFSETQ. CDR3 amino acids: CASSPGLAAANVLTF.

The gene calls are TRBV20-1 and TRBJ2-3; the D call of TRBD2 rests on TCRdb alone, since no DNA is present to check it. Looked up from germline, CDR1 is DFQATT and CDR2 is SNEGSKA (reference sequence). This CDR3 spans 15 amino acids. CDR3 region: CSASGSLLSTDTQYF.

V usage is TRBV10-3 and J usage is TRBJ2-1; TCRdb's D call, TRBD1, is unchecked because there is no DNA. The germline gives CDR1 ENHRY, CDR2 SYGVKD. This CDR3 is 12 amino acids long. This CDR3 is CAIMGTGNEQFF.

The chain recombines TRBV5-1 with TRBJ2-1; TCRdb's D call, TRBD2, is unchecked because there is no DNA. This CDR3 has 16 residues. In germline, CDR1 is SGHRS, CDR2 YFSETQ. CDR3 sequence reads: CASSFQGTSGSNEQFF.

This chain connects TRBV24-1 to TRBJ2-1; the D gene TCRdb calls, TRBD1, cannot be checked with no DNA. CDR3 length: 17 amino acids. CDR1 is KGHDR and CDR2 is SFDVKD in the germline V gene. The CDR3: CATSDFKGMGDYNEQFF.

V gene TRBV10-3 combines with J gene TRBJ1-2; with no DNA, the TCRdb D assignment of TRBD1 cannot be verified. CDR3 length equals 13 residues. Germline values: CDR1 ENHRY, CDR2 SYGVKD. CDR3 amino acids: CAISEGADYGYTF.